Below are 21 T cell receptor beta chains sequenced from a single sample in a study of T cells in localized non-small cell lung cancer. Generated by immunoSEQ multiplex PCR, the TCRdb table keeps only in-frame clones and is missing some. The sample holds 13,000 or so clones, roughly 30% seen once. The material was lung tumor tissue, obtained before any cancer treatment. Receptors originate from a female donor over 55 with stage I lung adenocarcinoma.

The rearrangement joins TRBV15 to TRBJ2-6; D unclear. The CDR3 loop spans 14 amino acids. Germline CDR1 and CDR2: LNHNV and YYDKDF (reference sequence). The ends were cut back, 5 bases at V and 3 bases at J, with 8 bases in the middle. The CDR3 sequence: CATSGLIGANVLTF. CDR3 DNA sequence: TGTGCCACCAGCGGATTGATTGGGGCCAACGTCCTGACTTTC.

The genes are TRBV19 and TRBJ1-4; no clear D gene. V lost 1 base and J 14 bases, leaving 20 bases between the germline ends. CDR1 LNHDA and CDR2 SQIVND come from the germline V gene (reference sequence). This CDR3 contains 15 residues. CDR3 sequence reads: CASSIALFGQVGLFF. In DNA form, the CDR3 reads TGTGCCAGTAGTATAGCCCTCTTCGGGCAGGTCGGGCTGTTTTTT.

This clone was counted only a few times. The chain recombines TRBV11-3 with TRBJ1-4, with D hard to call. Germline CDR1 SGHNT, CDR2 YENEEA. There are 14 residues in the CDR3. The V end was cut by 2 bases, the J end by 6 bases, with 10 bases between. The CDR3 region is CASSLRGQDEKLFF. The DNA for the CDR3 is TGTGCCAGCAGCTTAAGAGGGCAGGATGAAAAACTGTTTTTT.

The V call is TRBV6-8, the J call TRBJ2-5; unclear D gene. There are 12 residues in the CDR3. Germline CDR1 MNHGY, CDR2 SAAAGT. Trimming stripped 2 bases from V and 7 bases from J, with 8 bases between. DNA for the CDR3: TGTGCCAGCAGTTACCAGGTCGGGACCCAGTACTTC. This sequence encodes CASSYQVGTQYF.

The V gene is TRBV25-1, the J gene TRBJ2-3; D remains unclear. V was pared by 1 base and J by 3 bases, with 8 bases between. The germline gives CDR1 MGHDK, CDR2 SYGVNS. This CDR3 has 14 amino acids. DNA for the CDR3: TGTGCCAGCAGTGAATCCTTCGGGACAGATACGCAGTATTTT. Protein product: CASSESFGTDTQYF.

This clone was seen more than once but under ten times. V usage is TRBV11-3 and J usage is TRBJ1-1, with unresolved D. The germline gives CDR1 SGHNT, CDR2 YENEEA. V was trimmed by 4 bases and J by 2 bases, leaving 11 bases between them. The CDR3 extends over 14 amino acids. In DNA form, the CDR3 reads TGTGCCAGCAGCTCCCTGGGCTTAAACACTGAAGCTTTCTTT. Protein sequence: CASSSLGLNTEAFF.

This clone has only a few counts. The chain uses TRBV6-8 and TRBJ1-2, with D perhaps TRBD1 (6 bases). The CDR3 is made up of 13 amino acids. In germline, CDR1 is MNHGY, CDR2 SAAAGT. The germline V and J ends were trimmed by 5 bases and 8 bases, with 15 bases remaining between them. The CDR3 region has the DNA TGTGCCAGCAGTGATTGGGGGGCGGGAGGCTACACCTTC. It yields the protein CASSDWGAGGYTF.

This clone was observed a handful of times. The chain recombines TRBV11-3 with TRBJ2-3, with D maybe TRBD2 (5 bases). V lost 3 bases and J lost 1, with 8 bases in between. This CDR3 has 14 amino acids. CDR1 is SGHNT, CDR2 YENEEA, per germline. CDR3 region: CASSLYGGTDTQYF. The CDR3 DNA reads as TGTGCCAGCAGCTTGTACGGGGGCACAGATACGCAGTATTTT.

Details on this clone: At one end, the junction sequence differs from germline, possibly due to a read error. V is TRBV10-2 and J is TRBJ1-1, with D tentatively TRBD1 (6 bases). CDR3 length: 15 residues. Germline V CDR1 and CDR2: WSHSY, SAAADI. In nucleotides, the CDR3 is TGCGCCAGCAGTGAGACTGGACAGATTAACACTGAAACTTTCTTT. Translating gives CASSETGQINTETFF.

V usage is TRBV30 and J usage is TRBJ1-2; D perhaps matches TRBD1 (5 bases). Germline V gene sequence: CDR1 GTSNPN, CDR2 SVGIG (reference sequence). The V end was cut by 0 bases, the J end by 5 bases, with 16 bases between. CDR3 length: 15 residues. CDR3: CAWSVAGRGKYGYTF. The CDR3 DNA is TGTGCCTGGAGTGTAGCTGGGAGGGGCAAGTATGGCTACACCTTC.

This clone was detected a few times. V usage is TRBV11-3 and J usage is TRBJ2-1, with TRBD2 matching over 11 bases. V lost 4 bases, J lost 6 bases, and 5 bases stayed unmatched. Per the germline V gene, CDR1 is SGHNT and CDR2 is YENEEA. This CDR3 region has 15 residues. This CDR3 reads CASSSLAGVLNEQFF. CDR3 nucleotide sequence: TGTGCCAGCAGCTCACTAGCGGGGGTCCTCAATGAGCAGTTCTTC.

This clone was counted only a few times. The chain carries TRBV9 and TRBJ2-1; a weak D match, TRBD2 (6 bases). Germline-derived CDR1 and CDR2 are SGDLS and YYNGEE. V lost 3 bases and J lost 9, with 19 bases in between. The CDR3 extends over 15 amino acids. The CDR3 spells CASSALSGSDREQFF. CDR3 coding DNA: TGTGCCAGCAGCGCCCTCAGCGGGTCCGACCGTGAGCAGTTCTTC.

This clone has a handful of counts. The chain couples TRBV11-3 to TRBJ1-2; the D gene is possibly TRBD1 (6 bases). The CDR3 covers 14 residues. Germline CDR1 and CDR2: SGHNT and YENEEA. With 1 base removed from V and 4 bases from J, the gap between germline ends came to 10 bases. CDR3: CASSLVRGSYGYTF. The CDR3 nucleotides are TGTGCCAGCAGCTTAGTTAGGGGGAGCTATGGCTACACCTTC.

This clone turned up a few times. The CDR3, as DNA: TGCGCCAGCAGCTTGGGACTAGCGGCCGCCTTGGGTACGCAGTATTTT. Protein: CASSLGLAAALGTQYF. The chain recombines TRBV5-1 with TRBJ2-3; 9 nucleotides line up with TRBD2. With V trimmed by 0 bases and J by 8 bases, 10 bases remained unmatched. This CDR3 has 16 residues. Germline CDR1 is SGHRS and CDR2 is YFSETQ. Based on the CDR3 plus reference TRBV5-1 and TRBJ2-3, the full variable domain is KAGVTQTPRYLIKTRGQQVTLSCSPISGHRSVSWYQQTPGQGLQFLFEYFSETQRNKGNFPGRFSGRQFSNSRSEMNVSTLELGDSALYLCASSLGLAAALGTQYFGPGTRLTVL.

This chain connects TRBV19 to TRBJ1-1; D ambiguous. The CDR3 has 12 residues. Germline V gives CDR1 LNHDA, CDR2 SQIVND (reference sequence). V lost 6 bases to trimming and J lost 0 bases, with 5 bases between them. The CDR3 loop is CASRRVNTEAFF. CDR3 coding DNA: TGTGCCAGTAGAAGGGTGAACACTGAAGCTTTCTTT.

This clone was seen more than once but under ten times. The chain couples TRBV11-3 to TRBJ1-1, with D tentatively TRBD1 (6 bases). Germline V gives CDR1 SGHNT, CDR2 YENEEA. CDR3 length: 14 amino acids. V lost 1 base and J lost 5, with 11 bases in between. As DNA, the CDR3 is TGTGCCAGCAGCTTAGTGGGGCAGGGGACTGAAGCTTTCTTT. As protein: CASSLVGQGTEAFF. Based on the CDR3 plus reference TRBV11-3 and TRBJ1-1, the full variable domain is EAGVVQSPRYKIIEKKQPVAFWCNPISGHNTLYWYLQNLGQGPELLIRYENEEAVDDSQLPKDRFSAERLKGVDSTLKIQPAELGDSAVYLCASSLVGQGTEAFFGQGTRLTVV.

This clone has only a few counts. V and J are TRBV11-3 and TRBJ2-7; weak D call: TRBD2 (5 bases). Germline CDR1 and CDR2: SGHNT and YENEEA. The CDR3 spans 14 residues. The germline V and J ends were trimmed by 4 bases and 6 bases, with 16 bases remaining between them. The CDR3 loop reads CASSWTRRSGEQYF. The DNA of the CDR3 is TGTGCCAGCAGCTGGACCCGGAGGAGCGGCGAGCAGTACTTC.

Ten or more counts support this clone. The chain uses TRBV11-3 and TRBJ2-3, with 7 bases fitting TRBD2. Germline CDR1 is SGHNT and CDR2 is YENEEA. V shed 4 bases, J shed 4 bases, and the junction held 5 bases outside the gene matches. The CDR3 extends over 14 amino acids. The DNA of the CDR3 is TGTGCCAGCAGCTCCAGGACTAGACCAGATACGCAGTATTTT. Translating gives CASSSRTRPDTQYF.

The table lists this clone with a few counts. CDR3 DNA: TGTGCCAGCAGGGACAGGGGGCCTGAAGCTTTCTTT. Translated: CASRDRGPEAFF. This chain uses TRBV9 with TRBJ1-1; 11 nucleotides line up with TRBD1. Germline-derived CDR1 and CDR2 are SGDLS and YYNGEE. The V gene end was trimmed by 5 bases and the J gene end by 6 bases; junction bases not matched to a gene: 0. The CDR3 sequence is 12 residues long.

The chain is built from TRBV9 and TRBJ2-6, with D unresolved. This CDR3 is built from 15 residues. CDR1 is SGDLS, CDR2 YYNGEE, per germline. Trimming removed 0 bases from V and 0 bases from J, with 4 bases in between. The CDR3 spells CASSVGVSGANVLTF. The CDR3 DNA follows: TGTGCCAGCAGCGTAGGAGTCTCTGGGGCCAACGTCCTGACTTTC.

The chain has TRBV19 and TRBJ2-5; the match to TRBD2 covers 9 bases. Trimming cost V 0 bases and J 7 bases; bases outside gene matches: 12. Germline values: CDR1 LNHDA, CDR2 SQIVND (reference sequence). CDR3 length: 17 residues. The CDR3 protein is CASSIDMRLAEGGTQYF. In nucleotides, the CDR3 is TGTGCCAGTAGTATAGATATGAGACTAGCGGAAGGTGGGACCCAGTACTTC.